These 8 T cell receptor beta chains were all obtained from the same sample, sequenced in a study of T cells in Graves' hyperthyroidism and ophthalmopathy. RNA transcripts provided the source from which TCR beta CDR3 regions were amplified. The HTBI set primed first-round TCR CDR3 RT-PCR. TCRdb called the multiplex PCR reads again in MiXCR, with one record for every CDR3 protein. The profile covers 490,000 or so distinct CDR3 sequences, with roughly 21% appearing a single time and approximately 50% taken by the ten largest. The sample taken for sequencing was blood. These receptors were collected from a man in his forties or fifties with Graves' ophthalmopathy.

This chain connects TRBV6-2 or TRBV6-3 to TRBJ1-6; 10 nucleotides match TRBD1. In germline, CDR1 is MNHEY, CDR2 SVGEGT. There are 16 residues in the CDR3. V lost 2 bases and J lost 3; bases outside the gene matches: 1. CDR3 coding DNA: TGTGCCAGCAGTTACCGGGACAGGGGCTATAATTCACCCCTCCACTTT. Encoded protein: CASSYRDRGYNSPLHF.

This clonotype was observed at least ten times. The gene calls are TRBV2 and TRBJ2-1, with D perhaps matching TRBD1 (6 bases). V was pared by 7 bases and J by 3 bases, with 10 bases between. The CDR3 is 13 residues long. CDR1 and CDR2 (germline): SNHLY, FYNNEI. As DNA, the CDR3 is TGTGCCAGCAACGAACAGGGCTACAATGAGCAGTTCTTC. Its protein product is CASNEQGYNEQFF.

The chain links TRBV10-1 to TRBJ2-3, with 9 positions matching TRBD2. The V and J ends lost 0 bases and 2 bases, in that order; junction bases with no gene match: 6. Looked up from germline, CDR1 is WNHNN and CDR2 is SYGVQD (reference sequence). The CDR3 extends over 17 amino acids. For the CDR3, the DNA is TGCGCCAGCAGTGAGTCCGAGGGACTAGCCGCCACAGATACGCAGTATTTT. Encoded protein: CASSESEGLAATDTQYF.

There are many counts of this clonotype. The V call is TRBV20-1, the J call TRBJ2-3; no firm D call. The V end lost 6 bases, the J end lost 0 bases, and 22 bases lay between the germline ends. The CDR3 loop spans 17 amino acids. The V gene's germline CDR1 is DFQATT and CDR2 SNEGSKA (reference sequence). CDR3 in DNA: TGCAGTGCCCTTTTCGCACCCTGGACCGACAGCACAGATACGCAGTATTTT. Encoded protein: CSALFAPWTDSTDTQYF.

This clonotype has just a few counts. The chain uses TRBV24-1 and TRBJ2-3; 13 nucleotides match TRBD2. J lost 5 bases, V lost 0 bases, and 4 bases had no gene match. The CDR3 sequence is 17 residues long. Germline loops: CDR1 KGHDR, CDR2 SFDVKD. The CDR3 DNA reads TGTGCCACCAGTGATTTGGGGACTAGCGGGATCAGAGATACGCAGTATTTT. It yields the protein CATSDLGTSGIRDTQYF.

The chain is built from TRBV3-1 and TRBJ2-2, with D perhaps TRBD2 (6 bases). CDR3 length equals 13 residues. CDR1 is LGHDT, CDR2 YNNKEL, per germline (reference sequence). V lost 5 bases to trimming and J lost 6 bases, with 10 bases between them. In DNA form, the CDR3 reads TGTGCCAGCAGCTCGAGCGGGTCCGGGGAGCTGTTTTTT. Amino acids: CASSSSGSGELFF.

This clonotype was recorded a few times. The gene calls are TRBV12-3 or TRBV12-4 and TRBJ2-4; 11 positions agree with TRBD2. Germline trimming cut 1 base from V and 10 bases from J; bases unmatched to any gene: 3. This CDR3 spans 14 amino acids. The CDR3, as DNA: TGTGCCAGCAGTTTAGGGACTAGCGGGCCAATTCAGTACTTC. It translates to CASSLGTSGPIQYF.

This clonotype was counted a few times. This chain uses TRBV13 with TRBJ2-3; 9 bases match TRBD2. Germline trimming cut 2 bases from V and 3 bases from J; bases unmatched to any gene: 12. This CDR3 spans 18 amino acids. Germline V CDR1 and CDR2: PRHDT, FYEKMQ (reference sequence). The CDR3 region has the DNA TGTGCCAGCAGCTTACAGCGGGAGGTACGGTTCGGAACAGATACGCAGTATTTT. Translated: CASSLQREVRFGTDTQYF.